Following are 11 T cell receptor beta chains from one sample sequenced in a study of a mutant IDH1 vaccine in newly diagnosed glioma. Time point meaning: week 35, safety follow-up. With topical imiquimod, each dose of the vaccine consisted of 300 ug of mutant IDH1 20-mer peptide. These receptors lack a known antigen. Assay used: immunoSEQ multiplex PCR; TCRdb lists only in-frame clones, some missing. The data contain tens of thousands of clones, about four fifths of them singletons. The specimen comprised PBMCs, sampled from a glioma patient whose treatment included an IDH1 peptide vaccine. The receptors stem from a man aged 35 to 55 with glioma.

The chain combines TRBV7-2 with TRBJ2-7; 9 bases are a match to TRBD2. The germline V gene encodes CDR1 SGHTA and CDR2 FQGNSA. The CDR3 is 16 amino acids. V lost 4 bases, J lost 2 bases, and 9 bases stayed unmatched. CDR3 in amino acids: CASSSGVIAGAYEQYF. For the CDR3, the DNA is TGTGCCAGCAGCTCAGGAGTAATAGCGGGGGCCTACGAGCAGTACTTC.

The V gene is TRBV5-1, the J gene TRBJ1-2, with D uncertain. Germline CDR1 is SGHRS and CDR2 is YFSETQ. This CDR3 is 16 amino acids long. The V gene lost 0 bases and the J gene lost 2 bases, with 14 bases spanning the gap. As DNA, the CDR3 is TGCGCCAGCAGCTTGGTTCCAGCAAACGCCAACTATGGCTACACCTTC. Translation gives CASSLVPANANYGYTF. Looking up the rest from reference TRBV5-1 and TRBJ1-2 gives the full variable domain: KAGVTQTPRYLIKTRGQQVTLSCSPISGHRSVSWYQQTPGQGLQFLFEYFSETQRNKGNFPGRFSGRQFSNSRSEMNVSTLELGDSALYLCASSLVPANANYGYTFGSGTRLTVV.

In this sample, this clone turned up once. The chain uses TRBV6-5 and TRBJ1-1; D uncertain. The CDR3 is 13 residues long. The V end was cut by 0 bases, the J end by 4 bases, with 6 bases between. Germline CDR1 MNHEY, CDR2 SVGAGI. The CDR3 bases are TGTGCCAGCAGTTACTCTGGGAGCACTGAAGCTTTCTTT. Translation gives CASSYSGSTEAFF.

The CDR3 sequence is CASTSLHNEQFF. CDR3 DNA: TGTGCCAGCACGTCGCTCCACAATGAGCAGTTCTTC. The V gene is TRBV19, the J gene TRBJ2-1; unclear D gene. The CDR3 extends over 12 amino acids. Germline V gene data show CDR1 as LNHDA and CDR2 as SQIVND (reference sequence). V was cut by 9 bases and J by 5 bases, with 11 bases left in between. Looking up the rest from reference TRBV19 and TRBJ2-1 gives the full variable domain: DGGITQSPKYLFRKEGQNVTLSCEQNLNHDAMYWYRQDPGQGLRLIYYSQIVNDFQKGDIAEGYSVSREKKESFPLTVTSAQKNPTAFYLCASTSLHNEQFFGPGTRLTVL.

CDR3 amino acids: CASSSLGATTEAFF. The CDR3 DNA reads TGTGCCAGCAGCTCCCTGGGGGCGACAACTGAAGCTTTCTTT. The chain recombines TRBV13 with TRBJ1-1, with a weak D call TRBD1 (6 bases). The CDR3 totals 14 residues. Per germline, CDR1 PRHDT and CDR2 FYEKMQ (reference sequence). V lost 4 bases to trimming and J lost 5 bases, with 14 bases between them.

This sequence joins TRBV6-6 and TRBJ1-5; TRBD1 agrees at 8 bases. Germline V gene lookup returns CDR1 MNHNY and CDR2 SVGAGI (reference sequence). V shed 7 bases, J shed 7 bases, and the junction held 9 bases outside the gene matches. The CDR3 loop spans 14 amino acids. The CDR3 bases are TGTGCCAGCAACCTAGGACAGGGCGGCCAGCCCCAGCATTTT. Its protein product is CASNLGQGGQPQHF.

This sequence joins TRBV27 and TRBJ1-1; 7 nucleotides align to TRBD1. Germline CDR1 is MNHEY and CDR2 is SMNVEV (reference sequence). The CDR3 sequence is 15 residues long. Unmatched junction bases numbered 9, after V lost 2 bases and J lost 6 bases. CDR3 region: CASSLGTQGFAEAFF. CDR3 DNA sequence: TGTGCCAGCAGTTTAGGGACACAGGGGTTCGCTGAAGCTTTCTTT.

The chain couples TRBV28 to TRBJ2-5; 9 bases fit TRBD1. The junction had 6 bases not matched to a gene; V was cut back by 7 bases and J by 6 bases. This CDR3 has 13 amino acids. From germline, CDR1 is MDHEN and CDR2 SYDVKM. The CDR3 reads CASNGTGKKTQYF. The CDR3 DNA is TGTGCCAGCAACGGGACAGGGAAGAAGACCCAGTACTTC.

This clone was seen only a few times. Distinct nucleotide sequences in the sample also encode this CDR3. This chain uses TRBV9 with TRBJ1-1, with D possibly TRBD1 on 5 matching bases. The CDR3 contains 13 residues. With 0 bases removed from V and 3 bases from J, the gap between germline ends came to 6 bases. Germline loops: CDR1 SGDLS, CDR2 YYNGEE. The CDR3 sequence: CASSVGGDTEAFF. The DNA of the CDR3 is TGTGCCAGCAGCGTAGGGGGGGACACTGAAGCTTTCTTT.

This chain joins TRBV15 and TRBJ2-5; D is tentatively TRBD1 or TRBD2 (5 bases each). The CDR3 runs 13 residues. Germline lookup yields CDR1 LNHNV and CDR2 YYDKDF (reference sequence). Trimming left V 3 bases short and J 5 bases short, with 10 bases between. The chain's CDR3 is CATSRGPRETQYF. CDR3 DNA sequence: TGTGCCACCAGCAGGGGACCAAGGGAGACCCAGTACTTC.

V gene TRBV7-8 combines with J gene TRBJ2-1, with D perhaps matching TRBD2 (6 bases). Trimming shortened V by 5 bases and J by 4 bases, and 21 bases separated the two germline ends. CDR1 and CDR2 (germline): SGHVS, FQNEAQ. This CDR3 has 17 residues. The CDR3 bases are TGTGCCAGCAGCCCTCCCCAGCGGGCCAGTCCTTACAATGAGCAGTTCTTC. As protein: CASSPPQRASPYNEQFF.